This T cell receptor (beta chain) was documented in a study of control samples from healthy donors and cancer patients. Clones were read by immunoSEQ multiplex PCR, and TCRdb kept only the in-frame ones, dropping some. The sample holds fewer than 60,000 clones, 80% to 90% seen once. The V and J ends lost 7 bases and 1 base respectively, with 13 bases between them. This CDR3 region has 13 residues. Germline CDR1 is SQVTM and CDR2 is ANQGSEA. Sequencing was done on a sample of PBMCs. This chain uses TRBV29-1 with TRBJ1-1; a weak D match, TRBD1 (5 bases). This sequence originates from a woman between 50 and 59 years old with lung cancer. CDR3 in amino acids: CSASGTANTEAFF. The CDR3 DNA reads as TGCAGCGCTTCCGGGACGGCGAACACTGAAGCTTTCTTT.